This T cell receptor (beta chain) is from a study of T cell responses to AZD1222 COVID-19 vaccine. The overall study: Timing groups of about 4 and about 12 weeks for second doses were pooled.

This table comes from immunoSEQ multiplex PCR, and its TCRdb copy is limited to in-frame clones, with some not included. Of some 140,000 clones in the sample, 93% were seen once. The CDR3 length is 16 residues. The V end was cut by 0 bases, the J end by 0 bases, with 11 bases between. CDR1 and CDR2 (germline): MNHNY, SVGAGI (reference sequence). The sequences come from peripheral blood, collected on day 0 of AZD1222 vaccination. This receptor was identified in an adult in good health. The rearrangement links TRBV6-6 to TRBJ1-2; D remains unclear. In DNA form, the CDR3 reads TGTGCCAGCAGTTACTCGCGGGCAGAACCTAACTATGGCTACACCTTC. Its protein is CASSYSRAEPNYGYTF.